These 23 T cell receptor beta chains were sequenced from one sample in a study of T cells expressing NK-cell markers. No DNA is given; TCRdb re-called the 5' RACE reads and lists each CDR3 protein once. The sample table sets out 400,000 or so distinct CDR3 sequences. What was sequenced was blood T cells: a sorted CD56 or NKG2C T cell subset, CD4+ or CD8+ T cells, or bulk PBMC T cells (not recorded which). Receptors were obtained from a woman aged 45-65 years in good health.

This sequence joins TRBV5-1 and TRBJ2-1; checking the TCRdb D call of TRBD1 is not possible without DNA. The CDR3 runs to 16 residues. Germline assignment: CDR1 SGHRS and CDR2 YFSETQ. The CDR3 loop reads CASSLVAGLGLNEQFF.

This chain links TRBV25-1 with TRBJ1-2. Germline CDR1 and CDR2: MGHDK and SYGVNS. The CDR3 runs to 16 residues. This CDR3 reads CASSEISRSLGYGYTF.

The CDR3 sequence: CASSANSGGYTF. The J gene is TRBJ1-2, the V gene TRBV9. The CDR3 spans 12 residues. Germline lookup yields CDR1 SGDLS and CDR2 YYNGEE. The whole variable domain, filled in from reference TRBV9 and TRBJ1-2, reads DSGVTQTPKHLITATGQRVTLRCSPRSGDLSVYWYQQSLDQGLQFLIQYYNGEERAKGNILERFSAQQFPDLHSELNLSSLELGDSALYFCASSANSGGYTFGSGTRLTVV.

CDR3 amino acids: CASSIVGGPYNEQFF. The chain links TRBV19 to TRBJ2-1. Germline V lookup: CDR1 LNHDA, CDR2 SQIVND (reference sequence). The CDR3 has 15 amino acids. The full variable domain, in which reference TRBV19 and TRBJ2-1 provide the parts outside the CDR3, is DGGITQSPKYLFRKEGQNVTLSCEQNLNHDAMYWYRQDPGQGLRLIYYSQIVNDFQKGDIAEGYSVSREKKESFPLTVTSAQKNPTAFYLCASSIVGGPYNEQFFGPGTRLTVL.

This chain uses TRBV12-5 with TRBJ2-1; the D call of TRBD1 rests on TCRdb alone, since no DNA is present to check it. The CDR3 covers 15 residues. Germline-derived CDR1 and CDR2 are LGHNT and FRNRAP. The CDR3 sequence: CASGDAGTGGWEQFF.

The CDR3 sequence is CASSSLAGSYNEQFF. This chain joins TRBV27 and TRBJ2-1; with no DNA, the TCRdb D assignment of TRBD2 cannot be verified. Germline CDR1 MNHEY, CDR2 SMNVEV (reference sequence). This CDR3 has 15 amino acids.

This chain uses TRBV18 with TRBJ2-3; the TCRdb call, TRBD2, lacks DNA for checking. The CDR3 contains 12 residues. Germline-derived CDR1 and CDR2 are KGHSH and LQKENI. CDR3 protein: CASSPRGSNRYF.

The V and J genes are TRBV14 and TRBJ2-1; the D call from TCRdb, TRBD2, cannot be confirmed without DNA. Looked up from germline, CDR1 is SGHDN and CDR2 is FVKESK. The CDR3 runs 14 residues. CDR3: CASSQLGLKLEQFF. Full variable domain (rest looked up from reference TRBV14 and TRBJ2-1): EAGVTQFPSHSVIEKGQTVTLRCDPISGHDNLYWYRRVMGKEIKFLLHFVKESKQDESGMPNNRFLAERTGGTYSTLKVQPAELEDSGVYFCASSQLGLKLEQFFGPGTRLTVL.

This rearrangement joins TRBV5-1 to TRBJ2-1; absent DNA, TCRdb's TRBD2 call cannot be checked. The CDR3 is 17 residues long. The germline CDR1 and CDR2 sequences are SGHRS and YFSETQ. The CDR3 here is CASSITSGGSSYNEQFF.

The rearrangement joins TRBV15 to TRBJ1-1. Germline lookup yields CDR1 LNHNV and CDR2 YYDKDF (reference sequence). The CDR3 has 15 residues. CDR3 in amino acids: CATSRDVIGNTEAFF.

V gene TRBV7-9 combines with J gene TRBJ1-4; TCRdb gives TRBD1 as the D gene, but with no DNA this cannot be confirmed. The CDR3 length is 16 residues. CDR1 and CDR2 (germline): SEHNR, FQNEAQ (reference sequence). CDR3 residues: CASQLAQQGLGEKLFF.

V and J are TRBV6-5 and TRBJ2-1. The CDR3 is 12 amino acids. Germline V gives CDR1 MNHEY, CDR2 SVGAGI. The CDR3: CASSVDESEQFF.

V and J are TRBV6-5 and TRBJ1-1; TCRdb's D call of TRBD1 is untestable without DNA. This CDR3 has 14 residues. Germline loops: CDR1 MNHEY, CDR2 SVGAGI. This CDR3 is CASSQQGRYPEAFF.

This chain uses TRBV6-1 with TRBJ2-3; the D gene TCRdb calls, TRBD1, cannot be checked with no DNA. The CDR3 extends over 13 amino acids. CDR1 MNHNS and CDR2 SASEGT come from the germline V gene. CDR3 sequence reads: CASSALEVDTQYF.

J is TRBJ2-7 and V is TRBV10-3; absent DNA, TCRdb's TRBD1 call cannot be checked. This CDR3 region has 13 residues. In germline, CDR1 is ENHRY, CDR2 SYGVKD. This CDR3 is CATLTGASYEQYF.

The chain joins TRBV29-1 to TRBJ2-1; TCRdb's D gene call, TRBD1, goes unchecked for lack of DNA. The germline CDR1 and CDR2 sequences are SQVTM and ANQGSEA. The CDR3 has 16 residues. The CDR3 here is CSVKGSGTYSYNEQFF.

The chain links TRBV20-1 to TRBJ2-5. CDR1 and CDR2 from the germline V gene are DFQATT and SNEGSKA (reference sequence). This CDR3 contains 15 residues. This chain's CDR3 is CSASDSNIVQETQYF.

CDR3 sequence reads: CASKVQITDTQYF. This chain uses TRBV12-3 or TRBV12-4 with TRBJ2-3. CDR3 length: 13 amino acids.

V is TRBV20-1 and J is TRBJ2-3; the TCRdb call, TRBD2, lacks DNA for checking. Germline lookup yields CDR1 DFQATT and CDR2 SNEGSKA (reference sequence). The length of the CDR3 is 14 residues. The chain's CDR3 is CSASGGLDTDTQYF.

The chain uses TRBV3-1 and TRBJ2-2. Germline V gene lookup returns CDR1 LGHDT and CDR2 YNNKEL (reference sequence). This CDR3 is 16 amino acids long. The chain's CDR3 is CASSQGHLGATGELFF.

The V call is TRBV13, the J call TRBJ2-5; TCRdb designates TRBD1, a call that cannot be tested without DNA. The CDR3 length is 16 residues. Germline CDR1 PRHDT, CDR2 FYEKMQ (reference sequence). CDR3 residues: CASSVGRGQGWETQYF. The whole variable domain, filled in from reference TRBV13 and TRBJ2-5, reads AAGVIQSPRHLIKEKRETATLKCYPIPRHDTVYWYQQGPGQDPQFLISFYEKMQSDKGSIPDRFSAQQFSDYHSELNMSSLELGDSALYFCASSVGRGQGWETQYFGPGTRLLVL.

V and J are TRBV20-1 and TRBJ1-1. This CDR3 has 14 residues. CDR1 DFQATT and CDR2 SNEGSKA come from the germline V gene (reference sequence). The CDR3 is CSAAPPRGWTEAFF.

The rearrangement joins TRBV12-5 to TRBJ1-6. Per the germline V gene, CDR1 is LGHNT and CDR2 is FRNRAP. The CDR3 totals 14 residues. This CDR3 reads CASGLEPYNSPLHF.